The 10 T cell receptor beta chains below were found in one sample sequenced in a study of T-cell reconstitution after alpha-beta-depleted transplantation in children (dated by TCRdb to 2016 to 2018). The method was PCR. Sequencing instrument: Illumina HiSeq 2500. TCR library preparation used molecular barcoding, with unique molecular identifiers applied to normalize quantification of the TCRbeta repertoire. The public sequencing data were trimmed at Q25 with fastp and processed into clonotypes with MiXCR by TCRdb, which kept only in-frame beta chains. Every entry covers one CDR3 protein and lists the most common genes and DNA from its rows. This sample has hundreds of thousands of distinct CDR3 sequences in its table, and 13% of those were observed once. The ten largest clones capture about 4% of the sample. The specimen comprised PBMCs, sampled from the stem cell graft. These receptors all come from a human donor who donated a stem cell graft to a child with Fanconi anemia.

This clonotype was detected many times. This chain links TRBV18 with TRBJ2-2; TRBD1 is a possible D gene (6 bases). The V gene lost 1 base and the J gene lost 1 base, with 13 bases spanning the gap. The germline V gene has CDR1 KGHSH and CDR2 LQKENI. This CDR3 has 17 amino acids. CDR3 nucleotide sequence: TGTGCCAGCTCACCACTCAGGGGACCGCGGAACACCGGGGAGCTGTTTTTT. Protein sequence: CASSPLRGPRNTGELFF.

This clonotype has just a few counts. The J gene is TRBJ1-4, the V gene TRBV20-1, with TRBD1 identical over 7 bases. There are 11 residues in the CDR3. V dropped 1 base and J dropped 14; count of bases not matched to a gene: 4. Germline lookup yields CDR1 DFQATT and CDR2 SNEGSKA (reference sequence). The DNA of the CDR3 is TGCAGTGCTAGAGTGGGACAGACCCTGTTTTTT. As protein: CSARVGQTLFF.

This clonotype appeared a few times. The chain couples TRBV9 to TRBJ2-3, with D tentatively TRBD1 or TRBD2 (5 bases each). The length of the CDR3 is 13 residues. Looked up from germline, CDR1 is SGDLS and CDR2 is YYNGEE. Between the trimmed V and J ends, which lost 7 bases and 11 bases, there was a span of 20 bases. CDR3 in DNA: TGTGCCAGCGGACCCCCCGGGACGGCAGGGCAGTATTTT. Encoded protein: CASGPPGTAGQYF. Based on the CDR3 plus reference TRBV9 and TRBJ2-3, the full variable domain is DSGVTQTPKHLITATGQRVTLRCSPRSGDLSVYWYQQSLDQGLQFLIQYYNGEERAKGNILERFSAQQFPDLHSELNLSSLELGDSALYFCASGPPGTAGQYFGPGTRLTVL.

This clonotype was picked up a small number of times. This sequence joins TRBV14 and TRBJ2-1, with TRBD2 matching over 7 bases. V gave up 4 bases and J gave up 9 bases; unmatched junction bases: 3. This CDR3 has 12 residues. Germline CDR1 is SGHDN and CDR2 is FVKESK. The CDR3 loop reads CASSLPGGEQFF. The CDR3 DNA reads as TGTGCCAGCAGCCTTCCGGGGGGTGAGCAGTTCTTC. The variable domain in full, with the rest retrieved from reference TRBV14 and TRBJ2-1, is EAGVTQFPSHSVIEKGQTVTLRCDPISGHDNLYWYRRVMGKEIKFLLHFVKESKQDESGMPNNRFLAERTGGTYSTLKVQPAELEDSGVYFCASSLPGGEQFFGPGTRLTVL.

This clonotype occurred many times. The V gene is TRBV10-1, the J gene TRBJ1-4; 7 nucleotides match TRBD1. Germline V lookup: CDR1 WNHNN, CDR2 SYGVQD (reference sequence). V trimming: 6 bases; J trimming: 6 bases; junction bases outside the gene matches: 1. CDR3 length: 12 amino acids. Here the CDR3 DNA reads TGCGCCAGCAGCGGGACAGATGAAAAACTGTTTTTT. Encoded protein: CASSGTDEKLFF.

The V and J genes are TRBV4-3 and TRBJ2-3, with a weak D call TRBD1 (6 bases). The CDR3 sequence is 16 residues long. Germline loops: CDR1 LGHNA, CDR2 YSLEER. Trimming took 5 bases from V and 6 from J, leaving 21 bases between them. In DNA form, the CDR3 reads TGCGCCAGCAGCTTGGGGGCAGAAGCAGATTGGGATACGCAGTATTTT. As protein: CASSLGAEADWDTQYF.

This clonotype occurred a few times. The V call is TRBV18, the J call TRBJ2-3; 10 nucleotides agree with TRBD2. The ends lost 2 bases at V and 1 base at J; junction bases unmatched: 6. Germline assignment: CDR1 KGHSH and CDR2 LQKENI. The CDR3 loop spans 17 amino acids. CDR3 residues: CASSPIFGTSGTDTQYF. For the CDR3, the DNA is TGTGCCAGCTCACCAATCTTTGGGACTAGCGGCACAGATACGCAGTATTTT.

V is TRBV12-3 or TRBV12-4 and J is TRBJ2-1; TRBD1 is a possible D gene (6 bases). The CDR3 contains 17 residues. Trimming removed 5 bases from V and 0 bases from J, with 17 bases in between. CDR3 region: CASSPLAVDSSYNEQFF. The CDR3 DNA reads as TGTGCCAGCAGTCCCCTGGCGGTGGACAGCTCCTACAATGAGCAGTTCTTC.

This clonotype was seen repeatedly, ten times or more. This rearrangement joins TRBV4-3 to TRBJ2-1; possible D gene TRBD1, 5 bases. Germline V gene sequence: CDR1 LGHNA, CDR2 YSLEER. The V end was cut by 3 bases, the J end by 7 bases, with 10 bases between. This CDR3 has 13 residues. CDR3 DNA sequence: TGCGCCAGCAGCCAGGCAGGGAATAATGAGCAGTTCTTC. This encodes CASSQAGNNEQFF.

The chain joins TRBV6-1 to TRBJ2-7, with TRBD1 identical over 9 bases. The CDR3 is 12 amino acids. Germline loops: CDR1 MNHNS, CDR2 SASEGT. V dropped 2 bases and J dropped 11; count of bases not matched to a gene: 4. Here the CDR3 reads CASSEYRDREYF. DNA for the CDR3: TGTGCCAGCAGTGAATACCGGGACAGGGAGTACTTC.